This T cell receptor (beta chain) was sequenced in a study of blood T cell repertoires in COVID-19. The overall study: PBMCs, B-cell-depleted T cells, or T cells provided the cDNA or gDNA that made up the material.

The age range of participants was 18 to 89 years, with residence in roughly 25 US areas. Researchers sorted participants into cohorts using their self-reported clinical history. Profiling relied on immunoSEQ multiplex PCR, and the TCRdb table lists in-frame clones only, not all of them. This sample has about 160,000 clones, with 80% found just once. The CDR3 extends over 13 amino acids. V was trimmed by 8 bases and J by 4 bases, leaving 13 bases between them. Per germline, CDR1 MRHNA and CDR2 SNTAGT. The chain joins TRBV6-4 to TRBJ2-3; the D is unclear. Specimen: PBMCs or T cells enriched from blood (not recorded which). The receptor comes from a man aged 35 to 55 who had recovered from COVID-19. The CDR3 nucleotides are TGTGCCAGCTCGCTTGGCTCTCCAGATACGCAGTATTTT. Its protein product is CASSLGSPDTQYF.